This T cell receptor beta chain emerged from a study of CD4+ T cells in melanoma. Study outcomes and limitations: CD8+ T cell, macrophage and B cell function reportedly correlated with neoantigen-specific CD4+ T cells. In melanoma, neoantigen-specific CD4+ T cells reportedly differed in differentiation state.

Points on this clone: No antigen is known for it.

Sequenced by immunoSEQ multiplex PCR; TCRdb stores in-frame clones only, minus some. The table lists 140,000 or so clones, around nine tenths of them singletons. The source is a human donor with melanoma.

The CDR3 is CAWSRYLVGPGANVLTF. The DNA of the CDR3 is TGTGCCTGGAGTCGTTATCTGGTCGGGCCTGGGGCCAACGTCCTGACTTTC. The chain combines TRBV30 with TRBJ2-6; D unclear. Germline lookup yields CDR1 GTSNPN and CDR2 SVGIG (reference sequence). This CDR3 is 17 amino acids long. V was trimmed by 2 bases and J by 2 bases, leaving 16 bases between them.